Listed below are T cell receptor beta chains from one sample, sequenced in a study of human T cells and chemical hapten exposure. TCRdb analysed the RACE reads with MiXCR anew, one entry per CDR3 protein. The repertoire has tens of thousands of distinct CDR3 sequences, 10% of them found once; the top ten carry around 5%. The starting material was whole blood, obtained in connection with sensitization to the hapten diphenylcyclopropenone (DPC). The receptors come from a woman in her fifties or sixties with alopecia areata. Some clones in this sample may be carry-over from other donors' samples. The CDR3 runs from the conserved cysteine through the conserved F or W. The order of the fields is clone size, V gene, D gene, J gene, CDR3 DNA, CDR3 protein. The D gene is left open where the match is weak. Only part of the rows carry a size: once, few, many, or a class if the clone is expanded.

clone size: few
V gene: TRBV29-1
D gene: .
J gene: TRBJ1-3
CDR3 DNA: TGCAGCGCCAGACGGAGCTCCTCTGGAAACACCATATATTTT
CDR3 protein: CSARRSSSGNTIYF

clone size: .
V gene: TRBV29-1
D gene: .
J gene: TRBJ2-1
CDR3 DNA: TGCAGCGTTGAAACGCGGTACAATGAGCAGTTCTTC
CDR3 protein: CSVETRYNEQFF

clone size: .
V gene: TRBV27
D gene: TRBD1
J gene: TRBJ1-1
CDR3 DNA: TGTGCCAGCAGTAAACAGGGGGCATACACTGAAGCTTTCTTT
CDR3 protein: CASSKQGAYTEAFF

clone size: many
V gene: TRBV5-8
D gene: .
J gene: TRBJ2-1
CDR3 DNA: TGTGCCAGCAGAAGAGCTTATGAGCAGTTCTTC
CDR3 protein: CASRRAYEQFF

clone size: few
V gene: TRBV7-7
D gene: .
J gene: TRBJ2-1
CDR3 DNA: TGTGCCAGCAGCTTAGCCGGCGGGGAGCAGTTCTTC
CDR3 protein: CASSLAGGEQFF

clone size: few
V gene: TRBV12-3/TRBV12-4
D gene: .
J gene: TRBJ2-7
CDR3 DNA: TGTGCCAGCAGTTCCCAGCACGAGCAGTACTTC
CDR3 protein: CASSSQHEQYF

clone size: many
V gene: TRBV18
D gene: .
J gene: TRBJ2-7
CDR3 DNA: TGTGCCAGCTCAGAGGCGGCCTCCTACGAGCAGTACTTC
CDR3 protein: CASSEAASYEQYF

clone size: many
V gene: TRBV18
D gene: .
J gene: TRBJ1-4
CDR3 DNA: TGTGCCAGCTCAGAAGGTTGGGGTCCTAATGAAAAACTGTTTTTT
CDR3 protein: CASSEGWGPNEKLFF

clone size: many
V gene: TRBV5-6
D gene: TRBD1
J gene: TRBJ1-1
CDR3 DNA: TGTGCCAGCAGCGCGCCCCGGACAGGGGAAACTGAAGCTTTCTTT
CDR3 protein: CASSAPRTGETEAFF

clone size: .
V gene: TRBV7-6
D gene: .
J gene: TRBJ2-3
CDR3 DNA: TGTGCCAGCAGCCCGCGTGGTGCTACGCAGTATTTT
CDR3 protein: CASSPRGATQYF

clone size: many
V gene: TRBV4-3
D gene: .
J gene: TRBJ1-6
CDR3 DNA: TGCGCCAGCAGCCAAGAAGTCCGGGGTCTTGGTTCACCCCTCCACTTT
CDR3 protein: CASSQEVRGLGSPLHF

clone size: .
V gene: TRBV7-2
D gene: TRBD1
J gene: TRBJ1-1
CDR3 DNA: TGTGCCAGCAGCTACTTATCGACAGGGAGTAACACTGAAGCTTTCTTT
CDR3 protein: CASSYLSTGSNTEAFF

clone size: many
V gene: TRBV6-6
D gene: .
J gene: TRBJ1-4
CDR3 DNA: TGTGCCAGCAGCTATCCACAGGGAAGGGATGAAAAACTGTTTTTT
CDR3 protein: CASSYPQGRDEKLFF

clone size: .
V gene: TRBV28
D gene: TRBD2
J gene: TRBJ2-7
CDR3 DNA: TGTGCCAGCAAGCAACTAGCGGGAGGTACGATCCGACCCCTCGAGCAGTACTTC
CDR3 protein: CASKQLAGGTIRPLEQYF

clone size: .
V gene: TRBV11-2
D gene: .
J gene: TRBJ2-3
CDR3 DNA: TGTGCCAGCAGCGCGCTTGCGGGGGCGAATACGCAGTATTTT
CDR3 protein: CASSALAGANTQYF

clone size: .
V gene: TRBV6-5
D gene: TRBD2
J gene: TRBJ2-3
CDR3 DNA: TGTGCCAGCAGTTACTCGCGGGGCCTAGCGGTCACAGATACGCAGTATTTT
CDR3 protein: CASSYSRGLAVTDTQYF

clone size: many
V gene: TRBV18
D gene: .
J gene: TRBJ2-7
CDR3 DNA: TGTGCCAGCTCACCACCCTCGGGGTCCACCTACGAGCAGTACTTC
CDR3 protein: CASSPPSGSTYEQYF

clone size: .
V gene: TRBV20-1
D gene: TRBD1
J gene: TRBJ1-1
CDR3 DNA: TGCAGTGCCCTCGACAGGGGGCGGTACCAAGTGAACACTGAAGCTTTCTTT
CDR3 protein: CSALDRGRYQVNTEAFF

clone size: .
V gene: TRBV11-2
D gene: .
J gene: TRBJ2-1
CDR3 DNA: TGTGCCAGCAGCTTAATGCGCCACTCCTACAATGAGCAGTTCTTC
CDR3 protein: CASSLMRHSYNEQFF

clone size: .
V gene: TRBV3-1
D gene: .
J gene: TRBJ2-7
CDR3 DNA: TGTGCCAGCAGCCTCGTCACTTACGAGCAGTACTTC
CDR3 protein: CASSLVTYEQYF

clone size: many
V gene: TRBV11-2
D gene: TRBD2
J gene: TRBJ2-7
CDR3 DNA: TGTGCCAGCAGCTTCCGTCGATACCGGGGTGGTAGCGGGAGGGTACCGAACGAGCAGTACTTC
CDR3 protein: CASSFRRYRGGSGRVPNEQYF

clone size: many
V gene: TRBV29-1
D gene: TRBD1
J gene: TRBJ2-7
CDR3 DNA: TGCAGCGTTGAAGTCGGGACAGGTGATGACGAGCAGTACTTC
CDR3 protein: CSVEVGTGDDEQYF